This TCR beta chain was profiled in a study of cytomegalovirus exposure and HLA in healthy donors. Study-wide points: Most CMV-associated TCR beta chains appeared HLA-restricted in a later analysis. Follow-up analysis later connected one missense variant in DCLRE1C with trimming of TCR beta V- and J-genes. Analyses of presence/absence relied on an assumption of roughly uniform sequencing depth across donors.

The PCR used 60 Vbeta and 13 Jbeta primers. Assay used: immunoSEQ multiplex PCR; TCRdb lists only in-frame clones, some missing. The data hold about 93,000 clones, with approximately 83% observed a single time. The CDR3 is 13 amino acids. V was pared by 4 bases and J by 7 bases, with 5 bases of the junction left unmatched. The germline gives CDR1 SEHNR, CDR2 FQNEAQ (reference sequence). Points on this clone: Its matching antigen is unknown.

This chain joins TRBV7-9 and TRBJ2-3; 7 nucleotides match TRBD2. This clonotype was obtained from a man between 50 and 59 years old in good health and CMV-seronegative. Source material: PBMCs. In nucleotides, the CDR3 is TGTGCCAGCAGCTGGGCGGGGGTCAATACGCAGTATTTT. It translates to CASSWAGVNTQYF.